A selection of T cell receptor beta chains follows, all from one sample in a study of T cell responses to AZD1222 COVID-19 vaccine. Clones were sequenced by immunoSEQ multiplex PCR, and TCRdb holds only the in-frame ones, with some missing. This table holds about 82,000 clones, approximately 83% found once. Here the sequenced sample was peripheral blood, taken 28 days after the second AZD1222 dose. The receptors were sampled from an adult who received the AZD1222 COVID-19 vaccine. Both conserved end residues are part of each CDR3.

V gene | CDR3 protein
TRBV28 | CASSQWAHGSVDNEQFF
TRBV28 | CASRTTGAGANVLTF
TRBV9 | CASRSDGTSRDYGYTF
TRBV7-9 | CASSQTPGLAGGWNEQFF
TRBV27 | CASSPGLARGEQFF
TRBV29-1 | CSVSHGALTGDEQYF
TRBV7-9 | CASSSDRLNQPQHF
TRBV7-9 | CASSLPLLPQGYTF
TRBV27 | CASSLFGQNYEQYF
TRBV30 | CAWSSGPGVNEQFF
TRBV27 | CASSSPGTGTYEQYF
TRBV9 | CASSVGNEKLFF
TRBV12-3/TRBV12-4 | CASSSPSAYEQYF
TRBV11-2 | CASRPWTGMRASPLHF
TRBV5-4 | CASTEGRGGTEAFF
TRBV7-9 | CASSQANTEAFF
TRBV2 | CASSVGEKLFF
TRBV9 | CASSARTFNEQFF
TRBV29-1 | CSVTGVNTEAFF
TRBV30 | CAWSVRRNTEAFF
TRBV7-9 | CASSLPSRGLGYNEQFF
TRBV19 | CASSIEGTVNQPQHF
TRBV2 | CASSDFGSGELFF
TRBV12-3/TRBV12-4 | CASSFIRNTEAFF
TRBV4-3 | CASSPDYAGRRAFF
TRBV5-5 | CASSPSGTGPYGYTF
TRBV28 | CASRRLMNTEAFF
TRBV4-3 | CASSQDWTSGRNNEQFF
TRBV29-1 | CSVSGTATGELFF
TRBV11-2 | CASSLIRDRQYF
TRBV2 | CASRWSVEGNEQFF